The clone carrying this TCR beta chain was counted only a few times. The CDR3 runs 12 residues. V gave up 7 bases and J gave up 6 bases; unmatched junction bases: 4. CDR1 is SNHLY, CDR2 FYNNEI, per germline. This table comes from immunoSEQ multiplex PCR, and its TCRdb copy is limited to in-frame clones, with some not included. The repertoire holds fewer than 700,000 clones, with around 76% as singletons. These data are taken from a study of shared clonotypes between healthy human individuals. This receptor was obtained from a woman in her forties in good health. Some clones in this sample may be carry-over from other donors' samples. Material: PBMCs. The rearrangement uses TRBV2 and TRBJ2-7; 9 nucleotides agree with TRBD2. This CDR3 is CASTQTSGEQYF. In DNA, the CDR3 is TGTGCCAGCACCCAGACTAGCGGCGAGCAGTACTTC.